One sample yielded the 18 T cell receptor beta chains listed below, sequenced in a study of cytomegalovirus exposure and HLA in healthy donors. PCR was performed using 60 Vbeta and 13 Jbeta primers. The assay was immunoSEQ multiplex PCR, and TCRdb's table has in-frame clones only and misses some. The sample yields 75,000 to 80,000 clones, 60% to 85% seen once. Sequenced input: PBMCs. The receptors here all came from a man aged 35 to 55 in good health and CMV-seronegative.

This chain links TRBV4-1 with TRBJ1-5, with D hard to call. This CDR3 is 15 amino acids long. V lost 4 bases and J lost 4, with 14 bases in between. The germline CDR1 and CDR2 sequences are MGHRA and YSYEKL. The CDR3 DNA sequence: TGCGCCAGCAGCCTCGGTTCTGGACTTAATCAGCCCCAGCATTTT. The encoded protein is CASSLGSGLNQPQHF.

The V call is TRBV6-1, the J call TRBJ2-7; D is perhaps TRBD2 (5 bases). The germline V and J ends were trimmed by 4 bases and 5 bases, with 15 bases remaining between them. The V gene's germline CDR1 is MNHNS and CDR2 SASEGT. The CDR3 has 14 amino acids. This CDR3 is CASSAPVGNDEQYF. Here the CDR3 DNA reads TGTGCCAGCAGTGCCCCGGTCGGGAACGACGAGCAGTACTTC.

V and J are TRBV28 and TRBJ2-7; TRBD2 agrees at 8 bases. Germline values: CDR1 MDHEN, CDR2 SYDVKM. With V trimmed by 2 bases and J by 5 bases, 11 bases remained unmatched. This CDR3 comprises 16 residues. DNA of the CDR3: TGTGCCAGCAGTTTAGAAGTTCCTAGCGGGCGGCACGAGCAGTACTTC. Translation gives CASSLEVPSGRHEQYF.

This chain links TRBV7-6 with TRBJ2-5; TRBD2 aligns across 14 bases. Per germline, CDR1 SGHVS and CDR2 FNYEAQ. The CDR3 sequence is 16 residues long. Trimming at V came to 4 bases and at J to 6 bases, leaving 7 bases not matched to a gene. DNA of the CDR3: TGTGCCAGCAGCTCTGGGACTAGCGGGAGTGGGAAGACCCAGTACTTC. Amino acids: CASSSGTSGSGKTQYF.

This chain connects TRBV28 to TRBJ2-6; 9 bases are shared with TRBD1. Germline V gene sequence: CDR1 MDHEN, CDR2 SYDVKM. The CDR3 covers 20 residues. The V and J ends lost 2 bases and 0 bases, in that order; junction bases with no gene match: 11. The CDR3 nucleotides read TGTGCCAGCAGTTTAGGGGGACCGGGACAGGGACCCTCTGGGGCCAACGTCCTGACTTTC. It encodes CASSLGGPGQGPSGANVLTF.

Only a few counts were recorded for this clone. The chain joins TRBV7-8 to TRBJ2-7; D is possibly TRBD2 (5 bases). From germline, CDR1 is SGHVS and CDR2 FQNEAQ. The CDR3 has 15 amino acids. The V end was cut by 3 bases, the J end by 0 bases, with 12 bases between. The CDR3 sequence: CASSFGGWRSYEQYF. As DNA, the CDR3 is TGTGCCAGCAGCTTTGGCGGGTGGCGCTCCTACGAGCAGTACTTC.

Turning to this clone: One junction end does not reproduce the germline sequence, and a read error may be involved. V and J are TRBV7-9 and TRBJ2-1; TRBD1 matches at 8 bases. The CDR3 extends over 16 amino acids. CDR1 is SEHNR and CDR2 is FQNEAQ in the germline V gene (reference sequence). The CDR3 region has the DNA TGTTCCAGCAGTTTATCCGGGACAGGAAACTACAATGAGCAGTTCTTC. It encodes CSSSLSGTGNYNEQFF. Complete variable domain (other parts from reference TRBV7-9 and TRBJ2-1): DTGVSQNPRHKITKRGQNVTFRCDPISEHNRLYWYRQTLGQGPEFLTYFQNEAQLEKSRLLSDRFSAERPKGSFSTLEIQRTEQGDSAMYLCSSSLSGTGNYNEQFFGPGTRLTVL.

The chain employs TRBV14 and TRBJ1-1, with unresolved D. The CDR3 is 14 amino acids. Deletions cut 6 bases from V and 1 base from J, with 12 bases between. Germline lookup yields CDR1 SGHDN and CDR2 FVKESK. CDR3 DNA: TGTGCCAGCAGTTTCAGAGGAGGGAACACTGAAGCTTTCTTT. This sequence encodes CASSFRGGNTEAFF.

This clone appeared a single time. The rearrangement uses TRBV5-5 and TRBJ2-1, with no clear D. V was clipped by 1 base and J by 8 bases, with 10 bases between them. CDR1 is SGHKS and CDR2 is YYEKEE in the germline V gene (reference sequence). The CDR3 has 13 residues. The CDR3 loop reads CASSLSTKDEQFF. DNA for the CDR3: TGTGCCAGCAGCTTGTCGACAAAGGATGAGCAGTTCTTC.

The chain links TRBV28 to TRBJ1-6; 7 bases are shared with TRBD1. The V segment lost 5 bases and the J segment 8 bases; nucleotides outside the gene matches: 9. The CDR3 length is 15 residues. Per germline, CDR1 MDHEN and CDR2 SYDVKM. CDR3 in DNA: TGTGCCAGCAGTCTAACAACAGGGGAGGATTCACCCCTCCACTTT. Translated: CASSLTTGEDSPLHF.

The chain uses TRBV6-4 and TRBJ2-5; tentatively, D is TRBD2 (5 bases). CDR1 is MRHNA, CDR2 SNTAGT, per germline. This CDR3 is built from 13 residues. Trimming removed 10 bases from V and 5 bases from J, with 17 bases in between. CDR3 region: CATSRGSGETQYF. The CDR3 nucleotides read TGTGCCACCTCCAGAGGCAGCGGCGAGACCCAGTACTTC.

The V call is TRBV28, the J call TRBJ1-4; D uncertain. V lost 1 base, J lost 0 bases, and 15 bases lay in between. The CDR3 runs to 18 residues. CDR1 and CDR2 (germline): MDHEN, SYDVKM. The CDR3: CASSLFPPTATTNEKLFF. The CDR3 bases are TGTGCCAGCAGTTTATTCCCACCCACAGCTACAACTAATGAAAAACTGTTTTTT.

The V and J genes are TRBV7-9 and TRBJ1-1, with D unresolved. The germline V gene has CDR1 SEHNR and CDR2 FQNEAQ (reference sequence). Deletions cut 4 bases from V and 2 bases from J, with 8 bases between. This CDR3 comprises 13 residues. CDR3 DNA sequence: TGTGCCAGCAGCTCGCCTATTAACACTGAAGCTTTCTTT. Translating it yields CASSSPINTEAFF.

The chain couples TRBV28 to TRBJ2-4, with 9 bases fitting TRBD2. Losses at the gene ends were 7 bases for V and 1 base for J; bases not matched to a gene: 2. CDR1 MDHEN and CDR2 SYDVKM come from the germline V gene. CDR3 length: 14 residues. This chain's CDR3 is CASIAGGAKNIQYF. The CDR3 nucleotides are TGTGCCAGCATCGCGGGGGGGGCCAAAAACATTCAGTACTTC.

This clone has a single count. V gene TRBV27 combines with J gene TRBJ1-6; 10 bases map to TRBD1. Germline V CDR1 and CDR2: MNHEY, SMNVEV (reference sequence). Trimming took 3 bases from V and 10 from J; bases not matched to a gene: 3. There are 14 residues in the CDR3. The chain's CDR3 is CASSLTGGDSPLHF. The CDR3 DNA follows: TGTGCCAGCAGTTTGACAGGGGGCGACTCACCCCTCCACTTT.

The chain joins TRBV10-3 to TRBJ2-2; 8 bases agree with TRBD2. Germline values: CDR1 ENHRY, CDR2 SYGVKD. This CDR3 contains 14 residues. V lost 6 bases and J lost 5; bases outside the gene matches: 5. CDR3 amino acids: CAISNGRETGELFF. In DNA, the CDR3 is TGTGCCATCAGCAACGGGAGGGAAACCGGGGAGCTGTTTTTT.

CDR3 bases: TGTGCCAGCAGTTTAAGGGGAAGGGGCTACACCTTC. This sequence encodes CASSLRGRGYTF. J is TRBJ1-2 and V is TRBV27; weak D call: TRBD1 (5 bases). The CDR3 has 12 amino acids. CDR1 and CDR2 (germline): MNHEY, SMNVEV (reference sequence). V was trimmed by 2 bases and J by 8 bases, leaving 9 bases between them.

The V gene is TRBV2, the J gene TRBJ1-3, with 7 positions matching TRBD1. Germline CDR1 is SNHLY and CDR2 is FYNNEI. The CDR3 consists of 16 residues. The ends lost 7 bases at V and 0 bases at J; junction bases unmatched: 9. This CDR3 reads CASTGQAHSSGNTIYF. The CDR3 DNA is TGTGCCAGCACCGGACAGGCCCATAGCTCTGGAAACACCATATATTTT.